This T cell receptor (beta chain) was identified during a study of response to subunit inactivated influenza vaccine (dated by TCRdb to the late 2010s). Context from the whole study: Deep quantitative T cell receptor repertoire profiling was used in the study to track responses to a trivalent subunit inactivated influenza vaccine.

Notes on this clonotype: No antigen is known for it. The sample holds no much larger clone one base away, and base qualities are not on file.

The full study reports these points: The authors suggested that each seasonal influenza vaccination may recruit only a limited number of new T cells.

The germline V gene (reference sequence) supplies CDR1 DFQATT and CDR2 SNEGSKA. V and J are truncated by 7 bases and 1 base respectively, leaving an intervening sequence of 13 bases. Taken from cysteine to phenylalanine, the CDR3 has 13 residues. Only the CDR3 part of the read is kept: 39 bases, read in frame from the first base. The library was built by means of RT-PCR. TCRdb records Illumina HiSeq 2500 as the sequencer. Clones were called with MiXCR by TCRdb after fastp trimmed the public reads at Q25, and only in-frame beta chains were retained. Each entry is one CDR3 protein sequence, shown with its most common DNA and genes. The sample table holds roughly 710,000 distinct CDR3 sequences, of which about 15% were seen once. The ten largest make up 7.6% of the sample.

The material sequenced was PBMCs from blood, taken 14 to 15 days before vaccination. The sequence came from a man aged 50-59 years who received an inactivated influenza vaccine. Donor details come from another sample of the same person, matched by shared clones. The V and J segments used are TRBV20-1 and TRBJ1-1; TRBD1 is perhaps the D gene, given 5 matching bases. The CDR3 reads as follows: CSGDSLGNTEAFF. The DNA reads TGCAGTGGTGACAGCCTCGGGAACACTGAAGCTTTCTTT.